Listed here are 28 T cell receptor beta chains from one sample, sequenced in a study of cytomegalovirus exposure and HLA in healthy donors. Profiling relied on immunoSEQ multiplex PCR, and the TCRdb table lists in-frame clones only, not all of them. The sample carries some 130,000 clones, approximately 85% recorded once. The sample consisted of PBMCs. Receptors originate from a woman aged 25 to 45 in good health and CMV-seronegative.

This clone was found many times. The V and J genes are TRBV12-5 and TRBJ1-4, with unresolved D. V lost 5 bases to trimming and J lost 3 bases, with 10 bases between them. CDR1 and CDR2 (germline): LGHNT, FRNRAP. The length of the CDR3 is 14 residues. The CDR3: CASGPGEANEKLFF. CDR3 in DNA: TGTGCTAGTGGTCCCGGGGAGGCTAATGAAAAACTGTTTTTT. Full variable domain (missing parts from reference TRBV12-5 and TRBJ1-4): DARVTQTPRHKVTEMGQEVTMRCQPILGHNTVFWYRQTMMQGLELLAYFRNRAPLDDSGMPKDRFSAEMPDATLATLKIQPSEPRDSAVYFCASGPGEANEKLFFGSGTQLSVL.

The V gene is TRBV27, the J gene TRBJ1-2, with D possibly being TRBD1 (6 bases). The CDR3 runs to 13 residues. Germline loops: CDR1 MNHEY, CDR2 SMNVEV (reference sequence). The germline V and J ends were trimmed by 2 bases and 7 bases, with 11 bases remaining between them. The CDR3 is CASSLGGGSGYTF. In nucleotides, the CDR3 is TGTGCCAGCAGTTTAGGTGGGGGCAGTGGCTACACCTTC.

The chain's CDR3 is CASSLDSLNYEQYF. In DNA, the CDR3 is TGTGCCAGCAGCTTGGACAGCCTGAACTACGAGCAGTACTTC. The chain uses TRBV7-2 and TRBJ2-7; the D gene is possibly TRBD1 (6 bases). Between the trimmed V and J ends, which lost 3 bases and 3 bases, there was a span of 12 bases. Germline V gives CDR1 SGHTA, CDR2 FQGNSA. This CDR3 region has 14 residues.

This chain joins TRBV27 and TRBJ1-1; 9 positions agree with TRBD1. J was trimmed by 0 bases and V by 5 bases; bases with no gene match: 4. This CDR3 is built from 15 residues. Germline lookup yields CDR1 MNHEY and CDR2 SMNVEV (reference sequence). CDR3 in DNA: TGTGCCAGCAGTCTACAGGGGGCCATGAACACTGAAGCTTTCTTT. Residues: CASSLQGAMNTEAFF.

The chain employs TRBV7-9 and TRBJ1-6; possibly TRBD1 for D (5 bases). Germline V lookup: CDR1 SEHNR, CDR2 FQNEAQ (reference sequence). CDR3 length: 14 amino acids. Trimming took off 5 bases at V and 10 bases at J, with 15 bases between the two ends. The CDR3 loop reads CASSRGSVDSPLHF. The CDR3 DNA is TGTGCCAGCAGCCGGGGGTCGGTTGACTCACCCCTCCACTTT.

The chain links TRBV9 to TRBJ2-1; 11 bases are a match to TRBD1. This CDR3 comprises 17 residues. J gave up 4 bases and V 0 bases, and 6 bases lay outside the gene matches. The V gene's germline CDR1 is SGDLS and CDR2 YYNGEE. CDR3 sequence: CASSVAGQGASYNEQFF. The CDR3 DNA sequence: TGTGCCAGCAGCGTAGCCGGACAGGGGGCTTCATACAATGAGCAGTTCTTC.

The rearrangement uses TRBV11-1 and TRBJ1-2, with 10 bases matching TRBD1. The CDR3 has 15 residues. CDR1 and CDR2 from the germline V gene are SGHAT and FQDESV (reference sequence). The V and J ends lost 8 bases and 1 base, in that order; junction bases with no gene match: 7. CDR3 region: CASGDGTGVNYGYTF. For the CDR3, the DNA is TGTGCCAGCGGGGACGGGACAGGGGTTAACTATGGCTACACCTTC.

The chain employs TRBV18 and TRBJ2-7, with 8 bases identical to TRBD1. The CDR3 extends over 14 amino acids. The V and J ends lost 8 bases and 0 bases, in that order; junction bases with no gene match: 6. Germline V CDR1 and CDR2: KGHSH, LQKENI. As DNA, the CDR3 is TGTGCCAGCACCCGGGACAGGTCCTCCTACGAGCAGTACTTC. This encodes CASTRDRSSYEQYF.

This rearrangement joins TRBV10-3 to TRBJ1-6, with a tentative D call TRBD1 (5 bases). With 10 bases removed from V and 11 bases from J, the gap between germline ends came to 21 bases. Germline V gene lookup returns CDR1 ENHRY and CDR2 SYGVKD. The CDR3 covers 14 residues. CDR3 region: CATQTGVVSAPLHF. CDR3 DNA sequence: TGTGCCACCCAGACGGGGGTTGTCTCGGCACCCCTCCACTTT.

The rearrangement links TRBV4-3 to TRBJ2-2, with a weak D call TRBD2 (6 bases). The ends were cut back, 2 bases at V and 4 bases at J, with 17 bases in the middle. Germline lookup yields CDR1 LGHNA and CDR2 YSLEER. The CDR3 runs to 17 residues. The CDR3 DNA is TGCGCCAGCAGCCAAAACCCCGGGAGTCGGGCCACCGGGGAGCTGTTTTTT. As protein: CASSQNPGSRATGELFF.

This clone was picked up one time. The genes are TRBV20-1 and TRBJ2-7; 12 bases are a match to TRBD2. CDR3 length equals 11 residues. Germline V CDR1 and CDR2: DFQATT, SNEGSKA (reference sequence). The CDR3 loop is CRGLAGGEQYF. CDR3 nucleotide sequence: TGCAGGGGACTAGCGGGCGGGGAGCAGTACTTC.

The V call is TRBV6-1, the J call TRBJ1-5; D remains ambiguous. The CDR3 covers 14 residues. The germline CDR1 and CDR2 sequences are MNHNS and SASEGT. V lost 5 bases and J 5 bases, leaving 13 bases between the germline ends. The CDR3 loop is CASSYISADQPQHF. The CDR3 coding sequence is TGTGCCAGCAGTTATATCAGCGCAGATCAGCCCCAGCATTTT.

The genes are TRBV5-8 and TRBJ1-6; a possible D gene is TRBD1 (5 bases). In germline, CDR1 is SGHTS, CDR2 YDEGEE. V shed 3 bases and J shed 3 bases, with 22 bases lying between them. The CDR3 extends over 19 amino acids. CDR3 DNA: TGTGCCAGCAGCTCCAGCAGGCCGGGCGGGGGGATCTATAATTCACCCCTCCACTTT. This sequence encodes CASSSSRPGGGIYNSPLHF.

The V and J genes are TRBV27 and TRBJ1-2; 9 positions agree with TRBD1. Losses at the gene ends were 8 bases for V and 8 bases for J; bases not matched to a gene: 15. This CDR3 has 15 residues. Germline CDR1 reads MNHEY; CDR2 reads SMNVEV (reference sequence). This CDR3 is CASRRTGVWPGGYTF. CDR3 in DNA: TGTGCCAGCCGGCGGACAGGGGTCTGGCCGGGGGGCTACACCTTC.

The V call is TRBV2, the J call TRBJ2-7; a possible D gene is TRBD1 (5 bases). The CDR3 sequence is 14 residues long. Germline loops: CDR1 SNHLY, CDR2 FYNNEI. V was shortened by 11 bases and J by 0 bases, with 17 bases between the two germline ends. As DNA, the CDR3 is TGTGCCGGAGCTCAGGGTTCCAACTCCTACGAGCAGTACTTC. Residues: CAGAQGSNSYEQYF.

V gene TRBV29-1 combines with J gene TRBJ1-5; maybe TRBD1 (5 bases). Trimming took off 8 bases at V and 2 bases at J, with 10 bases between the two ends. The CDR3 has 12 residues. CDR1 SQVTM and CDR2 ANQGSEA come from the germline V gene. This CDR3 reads CSIGAGNQPQHF. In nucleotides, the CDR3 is TGCAGCATTGGGGCTGGCAATCAGCCCCAGCATTTT.

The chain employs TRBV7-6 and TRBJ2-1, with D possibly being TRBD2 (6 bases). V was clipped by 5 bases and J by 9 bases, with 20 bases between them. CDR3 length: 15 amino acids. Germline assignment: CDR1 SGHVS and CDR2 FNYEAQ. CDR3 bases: TGTGCCAGCAGCGGGCACCGGGACTGGGAGGCTGAGCAGTTCTTC. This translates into CASSGHRDWEAEQFF. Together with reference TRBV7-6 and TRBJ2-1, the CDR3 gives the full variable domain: GAGVSQSPRYKVTKRGQDVALRCDPISGHVSLYWYRQALGQGPEFLTYFNYEAQQDKSGLPNDRFSAERPEGSISTLTIQRTEQRDSAMYRCASSGHRDWEAEQFFGPGTRLTVL.

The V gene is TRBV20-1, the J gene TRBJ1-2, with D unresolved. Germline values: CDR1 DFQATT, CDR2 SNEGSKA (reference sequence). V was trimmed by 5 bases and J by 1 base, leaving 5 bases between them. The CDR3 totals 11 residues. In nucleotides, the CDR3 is TGCAGTGCTTATTTTAACTATGGCTACACCTTC. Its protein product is CSAYFNYGYTF.

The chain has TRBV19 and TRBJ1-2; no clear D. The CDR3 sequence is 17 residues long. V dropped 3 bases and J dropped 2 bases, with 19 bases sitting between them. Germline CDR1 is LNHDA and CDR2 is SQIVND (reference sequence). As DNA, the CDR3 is TGTGCCAGTAGTATGGGTGGACTGAAGCTTTTAAACTATGGCTACACCTTC. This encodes CASSMGGLKLLNYGYTF.

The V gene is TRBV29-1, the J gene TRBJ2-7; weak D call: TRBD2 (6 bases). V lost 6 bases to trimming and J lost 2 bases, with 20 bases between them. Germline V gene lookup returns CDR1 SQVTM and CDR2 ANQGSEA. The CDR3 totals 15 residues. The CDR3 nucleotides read TGCAGCGTGGGCGGGACTCCCGGCCCTACCTACGAGCAGTACTTC. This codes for CSVGGTPGPTYEQYF.

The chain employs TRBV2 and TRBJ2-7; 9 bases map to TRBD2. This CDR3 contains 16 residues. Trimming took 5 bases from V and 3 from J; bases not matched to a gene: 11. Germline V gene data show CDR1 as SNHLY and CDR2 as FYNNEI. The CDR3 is CASSRGPGLANYEQYF. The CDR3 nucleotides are TGTGCCAGCAGTCGCGGTCCGGGACTAGCCAACTACGAGCAGTACTTC.

CDR3 nucleotides: TGTGCCAGCAGCTTAGGGTCCGGGATGACCTACGAGCAGTACTTC. This gives the protein CASSLGSGMTYEQYF. The chain uses TRBV7-8 and TRBJ2-7; D is possibly TRBD2 (5 bases). In germline, CDR1 is SGHVS, CDR2 FQNEAQ. The V end was cut by 1 base, the J end by 2 bases, with 12 bases between. The CDR3 is 15 amino acids.

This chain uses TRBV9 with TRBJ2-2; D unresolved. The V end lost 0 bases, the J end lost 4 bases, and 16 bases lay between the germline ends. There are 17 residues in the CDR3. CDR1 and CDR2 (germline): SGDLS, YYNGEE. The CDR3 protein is CASSVGPSIIGTGELFF. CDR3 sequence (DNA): TGTGCCAGCAGCGTAGGCCCCTCGATTATCGGCACCGGGGAGCTGTTTTTT.

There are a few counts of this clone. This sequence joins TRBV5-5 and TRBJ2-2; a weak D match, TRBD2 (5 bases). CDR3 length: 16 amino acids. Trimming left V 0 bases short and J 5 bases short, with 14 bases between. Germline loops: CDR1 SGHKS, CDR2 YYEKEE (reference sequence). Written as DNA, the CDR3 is TGTGCCAGCAGCTTGGTTACCCTCACGGGAACCGGGGAGCTGTTTTTT. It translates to CASSLVTLTGTGELFF. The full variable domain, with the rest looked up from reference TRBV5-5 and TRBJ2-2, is DAGVTQSPTHLIKTRGQQVTLRCSPISGHKSVSWYQQVLGQGPQFIFQYYEKEERGRGNFPDRFSARQFPNYSSELNVNALLLGDSALYLCASSLVTLTGTGELFFGEGSRLTVL.

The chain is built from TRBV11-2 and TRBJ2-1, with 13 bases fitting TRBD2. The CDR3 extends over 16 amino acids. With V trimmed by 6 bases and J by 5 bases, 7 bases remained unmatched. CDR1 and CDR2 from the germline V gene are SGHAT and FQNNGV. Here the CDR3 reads CASRRGTSGAHNEQFF. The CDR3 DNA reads TGTGCCAGCAGACGAGGGACTAGCGGGGCCCACAATGAGCAGTTCTTC.

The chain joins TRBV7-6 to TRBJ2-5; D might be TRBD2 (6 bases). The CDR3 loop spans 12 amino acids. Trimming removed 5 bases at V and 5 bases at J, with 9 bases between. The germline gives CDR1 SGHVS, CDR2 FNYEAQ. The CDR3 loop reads CASSAREETQYF. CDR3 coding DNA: TGTGCCAGCAGCGCCCGGGAGGAGACCCAGTACTTC. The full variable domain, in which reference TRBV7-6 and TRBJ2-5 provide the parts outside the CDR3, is GAGVSQSPRYKVTKRGQDVALRCDPISGHVSLYWYRQALGQGPEFLTYFNYEAQQDKSGLPNDRFSAERPEGSISTLTIQRTEQRDSAMYRCASSAREETQYFGPGTRLLVL.

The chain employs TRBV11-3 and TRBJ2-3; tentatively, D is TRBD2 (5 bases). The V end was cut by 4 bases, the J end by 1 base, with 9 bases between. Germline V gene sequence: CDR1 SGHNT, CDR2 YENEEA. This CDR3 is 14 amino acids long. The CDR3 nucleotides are TGTGCCAGCAGCTCGGGGAAGGGCACAGATACGCAGTATTTT. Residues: CASSSGKGTDTQYF.

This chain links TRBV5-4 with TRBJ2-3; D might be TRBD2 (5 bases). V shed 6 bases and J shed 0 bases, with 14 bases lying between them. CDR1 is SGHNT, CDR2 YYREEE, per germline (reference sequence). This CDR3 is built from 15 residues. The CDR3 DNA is TGTGCCAGCACCCCGGGGTGGGAAAGCACAGATACGCAGTATTTT. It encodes CASTPGWESTDTQYF.